These 10 T cell receptor beta chains were sequenced from one sample in a study of blood T cells in healthy people across ages. For the second PCR, which ran for about 6 to 11 cycles, a sample-barcoded 5' primer and a J-beta primer mix were used. Via MiXCR, TCRdb re-called the 5' RACE reads, giving one row per CDR3 protein. The sample holds hundreds of thousands of distinct CDR3 sequences; about half are singletons and the top ten take 51%. Sequencing was performed on blood. The origin of the receptors is a man between 60 and 75 years old in good health.

V gene TRBV10-2 combines with J gene TRBJ2-3; D perhaps matches TRBD2 (5 bases). In germline, CDR1 is WSHSY, CDR2 SAAADI. Trimming cost V 6 bases and J 0 bases, with 13 bases left between them. This CDR3 is built from 15 residues. CDR3 nucleotides: TGCGCCAGCAGGAGGGAGACTTATAGCACAGATACGCAGTATTTT. Amino acids: CASRRETYSTDTQYF.

The chain joins TRBV24-1 to TRBJ2-3, with D perhaps matching TRBD2 (6 bases). The germline V gene encodes CDR1 KGHDR and CDR2 SFDVKD. The CDR3 totals 13 residues. Trimming pared 1 base from V and 8 bases from J, leaving 9 bases between. The CDR3 region is CATSDLALATQYF. The DNA of the CDR3 is TGTGCCACCAGTGATTTAGCACTAGCTACGCAGTATTTT.

This clonotype was seen a few times. The rearrangement joins TRBV2 to TRBJ2-3; TRBD2 might be the D (5 bases). With 3 bases removed from V and 10 bases from J, the gap between germline ends came to 14 bases. There are 13 residues in the CDR3. In germline, CDR1 is SNHLY, CDR2 FYNNEI. The CDR3 loop is CASSDGGDVAQYF. In DNA form, the CDR3 reads TGTGCCAGCAGTGATGGAGGAGACGTTGCGCAGTATTTT.

Comments on this clonotype: A read error may explain this, as a much larger clone is one base away. Since no conserved phenylalanine or tryptophan closes the CDR3, a read error is the likely cause. CDR3 sequence (DNA): TGCAGTGCTCCCGGACAGGGAGAGACCCAGTACTTA. The encoded protein is CSAPGQGETQYL. The chain recombines TRBV20-1 with TRBJ2-4; TRBD1 matches at 8 bases. TRBJ2-5 explains the end of the DNA better; the J call may be wrong. Germline loops: CDR1 DFQATT, CDR2 SNEGSKA (reference sequence). The CDR3 runs 12 residues.

V is TRBV2 and J is TRBJ2-5; TRBD1 aligns across 10 bases. The J call is uncertain, as TRBJ2-7 better fits the DNA end. The length of the CDR3 is 14 residues. Germline V gene data show CDR1 as SNHLY and CDR2 as FYNNEI. The DNA for the CDR3 is TGTGCCAGCAGGATGGGACAGGGGCCGGACGAGCAGTACTTC. It is translated as CASRMGQGPDEQYF.

V usage is TRBV18 and J usage is TRBJ2-3; 7 bases fit TRBD1. The J segment lost 4 bases and the V segment lost 1 base, leaving 8 bases of the junction unmatched. CDR1 is KGHSH and CDR2 is LQKENI in the germline V gene. The CDR3 contains 16 residues. The CDR3 region is CASSPLQGEYADTQYF. In nucleotides, the CDR3 is TGTGCCAGCTCACCACTTCAGGGGGAGTACGCAGATACGCAGTATTTT.

This clonotype was picked up one time. At one of its ends the junction is not consistent with the germline gene, which may arise from a read error. The rearrangement uses TRBV20-1 and TRBJ2-7, with 8 bases that match TRBD1. The CDR3 loop spans 14 amino acids. The V gene's germline CDR1 is DFQATT and CDR2 SNEGSKA (reference sequence). The CDR3 loop is CSARVAGGSHEQYF. Written as DNA, the CDR3 is TGCAGTGCTAGAGTGGCAGGGGGCTCCCACGAGCAGTACTTC.

On this clonotype itself: The junction departs from the called germline gene at one end, perhaps through a read error. The rearrangement uses TRBV9 and TRBJ2-7; a possible D gene is TRBD1 (5 bases). The CDR3 runs to 18 residues. Germline V lookup: CDR1 SGDLS, CDR2 YYNGEE. The CDR3 DNA follows: TGTGCCAGCAGCAAAGGTGGGTCTTATGGGGCGTATACCTACGGGCAGTACTTC. Protein: CASSKGGSYGAYTYGQYF.

This clonotype has only one observation. The V gene is TRBV13, the J gene TRBJ1-1; 11 nucleotides line up with TRBD1. The CDR3 extends over 17 amino acids. Germline assignment: CDR1 PRHDT and CDR2 FYEKMQ (reference sequence). The junction had 11 bases not matched to a gene; V was cut back by 5 bases and J by 3 bases. DNA of the CDR3: TGTGCCAGCAGCCCGGTCCCGGGACAGGGGGGAGACACTGAAGCTTTCTTT. Translation gives CASSPVPGQGGDTEAFF.

As for this clonotype: The germline gene is not matched at one end of the junction; a read error may be the cause. The V call is TRBV9, the J call TRBJ2-1, with 11 bases matching TRBD1. Germline CDR1 is SGDLS and CDR2 is YYNGEE. The length of the CDR3 is 15 residues. CDR3 nucleotides: TGTGCCAGCAGCGTAGGTGGGACAGGGGGTAATGGGCAGTTCTTC. The encoded protein is CASSVGGTGGNGQFF.